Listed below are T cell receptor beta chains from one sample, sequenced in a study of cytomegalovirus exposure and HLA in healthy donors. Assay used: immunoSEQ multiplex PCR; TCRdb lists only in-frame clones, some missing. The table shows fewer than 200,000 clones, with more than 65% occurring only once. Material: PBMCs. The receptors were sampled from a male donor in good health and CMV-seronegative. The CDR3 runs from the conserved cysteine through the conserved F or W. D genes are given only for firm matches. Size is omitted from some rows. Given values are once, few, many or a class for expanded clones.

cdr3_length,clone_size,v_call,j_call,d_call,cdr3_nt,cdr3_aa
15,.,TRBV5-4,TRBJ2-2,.,TGTGCCAGCAGCACGGACTCAACGAACACCGGGGAGCTGTTTTTT,CASSTDSTNTGELFF
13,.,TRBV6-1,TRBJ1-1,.,TGTGCCACGTCACAGGGAATGAACACTGAAGCTTTCTTT,CATSQGMNTEAFF
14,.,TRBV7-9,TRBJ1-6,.,TGTGCCACCCCCGGACAGTCCTTAGGATCACCCCTCCACTTT,CATPGQSLGSPLHF
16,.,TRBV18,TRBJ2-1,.,TGTGCCAGCTCACCAAACCCGGGAGTTTCCCCCAATGAGCAGTTCTTC,CASSPNPGVSPNEQFF
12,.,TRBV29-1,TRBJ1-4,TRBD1,TGCAGCGCCCCGGGACAGGGAGAAAAACTGTTTTTT,CSAPGQGEKLFF
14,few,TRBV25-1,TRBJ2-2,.,TGTGCCAGCAGTGTGGCAGGGGCCACCGGGGAGCTGTTTTTT,CASSVAGATGELFF
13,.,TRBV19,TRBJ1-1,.,TGTGCCAGTACTGGTCAGGGGCGGGGGGGAGCTTTCTTT,CASTGQGRGGAFF
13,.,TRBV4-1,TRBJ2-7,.,TGCGCCAGCAGCCCCACCCTTGTGGGCGAGCAGTACTTC,CASSPTLVGEQYF
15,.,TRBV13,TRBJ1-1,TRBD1,TGTGCCAGCAGCTTATCGGGACAGGCGGCCACTGAAGCTTTCTTT,CASSLSGQAATEAFF
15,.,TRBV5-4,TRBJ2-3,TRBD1,TGTGCCAGCAGCTCCCGACAGGGACCCACAGATACGCAGTATTTT,CASSSRQGPTDTQYF
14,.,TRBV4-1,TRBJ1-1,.,TGCGCCAGCAGCCACAACAGGGAGAACACTGAAGCTTTCTTT,CASSHNRENTEAFF
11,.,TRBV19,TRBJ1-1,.,TGTGCCAGTGCCCTGGGCGTGGGAGCTTTCTTT,CASALGVGAFF
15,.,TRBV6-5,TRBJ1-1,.,TGTGCCAGCAGTTACTATGGGGGGGCGGACACTGAAGCTTTCTTT,CASSYYGGADTEAFF
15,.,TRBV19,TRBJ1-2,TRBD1,TGTGCCAGTAGTGAAAGACAGGGTGGGAACTATGGCTACACCTTC,CASSERQGGNYGYTF
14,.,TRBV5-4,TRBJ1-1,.,TGTGCCAGCAGCCTGAAGAGCGAGAACACTGAAGCTTTCTTT,CASSLKSENTEAFF
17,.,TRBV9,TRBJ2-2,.,TGTGCCAGCAGCGTAGCCCCCCCGACGGAACGGGTCGGGGAGCTGTTTTTT,CASSVAPPTERVGELFF
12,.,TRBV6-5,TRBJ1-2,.,TGTGCCAGCAGCCGGGGTATCTATGGCTACACCTTC,CASSRGIYGYTF
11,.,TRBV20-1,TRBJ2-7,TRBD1,TGCAGTGCACGGACAGGGTCCGAGCAGTACTTC,CSARTGSEQYF
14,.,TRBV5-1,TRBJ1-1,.,TGCGCCAGCAGCCCCCATACACCAAACACTGAAGCTTTCTTT,CASSPHTPNTEAFF
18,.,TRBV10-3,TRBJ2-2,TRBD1,TGTGCCATCAGTGAGTCAACCGGGACAGGGACTTTCACCGGGGAGCTGTTTTTT,CAISESTGTGTFTGELFF
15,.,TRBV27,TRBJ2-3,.,TGTGCCAGCAGTTTTTATGCGGGGAGCACAGATACGCAGTATTTT,CASSFYAGSTDTQYF
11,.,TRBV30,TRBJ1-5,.,TGTGCCTGGAGTGTCCGGGGGCCCCAGCATTTT,CAWSVRGPQHF
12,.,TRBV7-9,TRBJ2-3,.,TGTGCCAGCAGCCCGTTAGCGGATACGCAGTATTTT,CASSPLADTQYF
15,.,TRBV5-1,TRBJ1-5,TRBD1,TGCGCCAGCAGCACGGGACAGGGGGCGGGTCAGCCCCAGCATTTT,CASSTGQGAGQPQHF
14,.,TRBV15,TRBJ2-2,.,TGTGCCACCAGCAGAGATCGGGGGAGTGGGGAGCTGTTTTTT,CATSRDRGSGELFF
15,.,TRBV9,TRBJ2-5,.,TGTGCCAGCAGCGCAGAAGACAGGTACCAAGAGACCCAGTACTTC,CASSAEDRYQETQYF
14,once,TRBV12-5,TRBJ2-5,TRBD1,TGTGCTAGTGGGCCGGGGACAGGGCTGGGGACCCAGTACTTC,CASGPGTGLGTQYF
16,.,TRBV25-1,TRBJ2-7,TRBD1,TGTGCCAGCAGTGGACCCCGGGACAGGGTTCCCTACGAGCAGTACTTC,CASSGPRDRVPYEQYF
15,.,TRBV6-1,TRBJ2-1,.,TGTGCCAGCCATGAAGGAGGGGCAGGGGCTTATGAGCAGTTCTTC,CASHEGGAGAYEQFF
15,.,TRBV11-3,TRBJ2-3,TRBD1,TGTGCCAGCAGCCAAGGGGGCCTACTGACAGATACGCAGTATTTT,CASSQGGLLTDTQYF
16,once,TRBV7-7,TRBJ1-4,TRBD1,TGTGCCAGCAGCCCTACCCGACAGGGCGGAGGTGAAAAACTGTTTTTT,CASSPTRQGGGEKLFF
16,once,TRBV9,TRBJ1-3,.,TGTGCCAGCAGCGCGTCCCCGCGCAGGGTGAGAAACACCATATATTTT,CASSASPRRVRNTIYF
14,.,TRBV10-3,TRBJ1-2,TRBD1,TGTGCCATCAGTGATTGGGACAGGCTTTATGGCTACACCTTC,CAISDWDRLYGYTF
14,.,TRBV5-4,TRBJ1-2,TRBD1,TGTGCCAGCAATTCAGGGGGCGCGGACTATGGCTACACCTTC,CASNSGGADYGYTF
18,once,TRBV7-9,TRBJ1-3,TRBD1,TGTTCCAGCAGCCGCCAGCTAATAGACGACAGGGCTGGAAACACCATATATTTT,CSSSRQLIDDRAGNTIYF
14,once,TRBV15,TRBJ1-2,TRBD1,TGTGCCACAACCCGCGACAGGGCTAGCTATGGCTACACCTTC,CATTRDRASYGYTF
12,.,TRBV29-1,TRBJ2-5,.,TGCAGCGCCACGGGGGACCAAGAGACCCAGTACTTC,CSATGDQETQYF
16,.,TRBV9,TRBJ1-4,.,TGTGCCAGCAGCCCGAGCGGGGGGGCTCGAAATGAAAAACTGTTTTTT,CASSPSGGARNEKLFF